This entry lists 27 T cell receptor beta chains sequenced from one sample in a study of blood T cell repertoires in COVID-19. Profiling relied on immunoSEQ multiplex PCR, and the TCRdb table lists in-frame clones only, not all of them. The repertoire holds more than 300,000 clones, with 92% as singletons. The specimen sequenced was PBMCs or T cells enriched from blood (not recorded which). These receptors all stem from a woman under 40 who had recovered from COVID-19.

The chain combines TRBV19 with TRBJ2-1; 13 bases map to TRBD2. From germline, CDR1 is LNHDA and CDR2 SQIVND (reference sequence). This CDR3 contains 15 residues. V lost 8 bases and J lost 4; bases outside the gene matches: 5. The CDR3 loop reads CASSPGLAGYNEQFF. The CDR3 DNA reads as TGTGCCAGTTCACCGGGACTAGCGGGGTACAATGAGCAGTTCTTC.

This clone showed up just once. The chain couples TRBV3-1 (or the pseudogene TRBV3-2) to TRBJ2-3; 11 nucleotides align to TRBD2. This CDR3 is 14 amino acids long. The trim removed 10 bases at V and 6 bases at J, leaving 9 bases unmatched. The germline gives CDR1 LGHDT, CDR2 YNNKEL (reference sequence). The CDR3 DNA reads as TGTGCCACCGTTAGCGGGGGGGCTGGTGATACGCAGTATTTT. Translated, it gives CATVSGGAGDTQYF.

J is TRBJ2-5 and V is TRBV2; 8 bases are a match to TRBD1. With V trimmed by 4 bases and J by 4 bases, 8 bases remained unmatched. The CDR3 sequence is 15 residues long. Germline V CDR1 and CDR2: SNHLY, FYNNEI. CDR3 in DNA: TGTGCCAGCAGTGTCCGGACAGGGACAAGAGAGACCCAGTACTTC. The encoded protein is CASSVRTGTRETQYF.

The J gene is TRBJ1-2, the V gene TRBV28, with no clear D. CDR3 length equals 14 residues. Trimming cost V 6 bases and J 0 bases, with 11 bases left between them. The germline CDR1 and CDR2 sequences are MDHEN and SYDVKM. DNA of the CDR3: TGTGCCAGCAGGGCGGAAGGTTCTAACTATGGCTACACCTTC. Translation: CASRAEGSNYGYTF.

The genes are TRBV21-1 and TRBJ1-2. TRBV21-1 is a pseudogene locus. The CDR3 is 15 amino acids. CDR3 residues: CASSKRLGHLYGYTF. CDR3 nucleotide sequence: TGTGCCAGCAGCAAGAGACTAGGACACCTCTATGGCTACACCTTC.

CDR3 in amino acids: CASSRTGASGRDEQYF. DNA for the CDR3: TGTGCCAGCAGCCGGACTGGGGCTAGCGGGAGGGACGAGCAGTACTTC. The chain links TRBV7-9 to TRBJ2-7, with 12 bases identical to TRBD2. Germline V gives CDR1 SEHNR, CDR2 FQNEAQ (reference sequence). This CDR3 has 16 amino acids. V lost 5 bases, J lost 5 bases, and 10 bases stayed unmatched.

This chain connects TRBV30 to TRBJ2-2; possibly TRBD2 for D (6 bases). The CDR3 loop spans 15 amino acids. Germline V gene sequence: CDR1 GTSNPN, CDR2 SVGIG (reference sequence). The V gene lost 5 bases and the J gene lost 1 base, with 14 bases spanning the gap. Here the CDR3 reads CAWVGGPGNTGELFF. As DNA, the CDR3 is TGTGCCTGGGTGGGGGGTCCGGGGAACACCGGGGAGCTGTTTTTT.

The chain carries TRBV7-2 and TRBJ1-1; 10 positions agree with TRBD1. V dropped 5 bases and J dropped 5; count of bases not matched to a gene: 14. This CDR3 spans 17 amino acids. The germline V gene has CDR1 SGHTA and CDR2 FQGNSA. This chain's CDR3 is CASSKGGTGEEGTEAFF. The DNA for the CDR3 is TGTGCCAGCAGCAAAGGGGGGACAGGGGAAGAGGGGACTGAAGCTTTCTTT.

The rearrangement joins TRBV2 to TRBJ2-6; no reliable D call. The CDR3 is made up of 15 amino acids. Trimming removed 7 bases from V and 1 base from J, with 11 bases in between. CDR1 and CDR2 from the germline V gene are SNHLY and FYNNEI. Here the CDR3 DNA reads TGTGCCAGCAAAGAGAGGTTGTCTGGGGCCAACGTCCTGACTTTC. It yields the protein CASKERLSGANVLTF.

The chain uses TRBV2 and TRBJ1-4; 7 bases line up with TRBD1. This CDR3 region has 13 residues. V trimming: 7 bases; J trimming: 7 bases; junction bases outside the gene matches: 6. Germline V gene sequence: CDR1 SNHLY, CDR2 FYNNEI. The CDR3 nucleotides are TGTGCCAGCAAGGACAGGACGGGTGAAAAACTGTTTTTT. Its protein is CASKDRTGEKLFF.

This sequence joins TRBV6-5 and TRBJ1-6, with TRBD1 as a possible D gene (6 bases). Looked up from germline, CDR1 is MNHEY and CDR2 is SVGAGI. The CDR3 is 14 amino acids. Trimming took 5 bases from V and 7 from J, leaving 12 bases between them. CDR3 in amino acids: CASSLRDNNSPLHF. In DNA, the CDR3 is TGTGCCAGCAGTCTCCGGGACAACAATTCACCCCTCCACTTT.

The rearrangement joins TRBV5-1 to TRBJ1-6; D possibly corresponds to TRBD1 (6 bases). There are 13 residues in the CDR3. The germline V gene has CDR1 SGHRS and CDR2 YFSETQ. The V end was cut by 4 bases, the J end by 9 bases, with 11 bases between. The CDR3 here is CASSVTGISPLHF. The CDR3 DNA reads TGCGCCAGCAGCGTCACAGGGATTTCACCCCTCCACTTT. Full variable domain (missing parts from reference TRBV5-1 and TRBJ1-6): KAGVTQTPRYLIKTRGQQVTLSCSPISGHRSVSWYQQTPGQGLQFLFEYFSETQRNKGNFPGRFSGRQFSNSRSEMNVSTLELGDSALYLCASSVTGISPLHFGNGTRLTVT.

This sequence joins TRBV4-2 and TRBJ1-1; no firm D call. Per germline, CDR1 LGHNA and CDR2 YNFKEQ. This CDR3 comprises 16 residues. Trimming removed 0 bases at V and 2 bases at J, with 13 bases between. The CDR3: CASSQDLPDSNTEAFF. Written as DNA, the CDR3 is TGTGCCAGCAGCCAAGATTTGCCGGACTCCAACACTGAAGCTTTCTTT.

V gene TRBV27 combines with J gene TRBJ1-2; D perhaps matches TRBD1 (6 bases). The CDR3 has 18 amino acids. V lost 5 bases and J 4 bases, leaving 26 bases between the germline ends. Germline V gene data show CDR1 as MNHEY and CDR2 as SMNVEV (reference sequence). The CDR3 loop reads CASSRTRGAVLWGYGYTF. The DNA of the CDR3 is TGTGCCAGCAGTCGCACCCGGGGGGCGGTATTATGGGGCTATGGCTACACCTTC.

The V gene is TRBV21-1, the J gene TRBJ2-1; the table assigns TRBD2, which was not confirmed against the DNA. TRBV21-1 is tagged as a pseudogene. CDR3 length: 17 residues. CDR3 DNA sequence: TGTGCCAGCAGCACCCTCGGGGGACTAGCGGGAGAGATTGAGCAGTTCTTC. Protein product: CASSTLGGLAGEIEQFF.

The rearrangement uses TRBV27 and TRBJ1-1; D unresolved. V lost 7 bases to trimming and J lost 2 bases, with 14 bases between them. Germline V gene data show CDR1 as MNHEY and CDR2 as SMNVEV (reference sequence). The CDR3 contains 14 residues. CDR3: CASKFLEFNTEAFF. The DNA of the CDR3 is TGTGCCAGCAAGTTTTTAGAGTTTAACACTGAAGCTTTCTTT.

CDR3 nucleotides: TGTGCCAGCAGCTTGGGAACTAGCGGCAATGAGCAGTTCTTC. This encodes CASSLGTSGNEQFF. The J gene is TRBJ2-1, the V gene TRBV13; TRBD2 agrees at 8 bases. CDR3 length equals 14 residues. Germline CDR1 reads PRHDT; CDR2 reads FYEKMQ (reference sequence). V was clipped by 3 bases and J by 6 bases; unmatched bases: 4.

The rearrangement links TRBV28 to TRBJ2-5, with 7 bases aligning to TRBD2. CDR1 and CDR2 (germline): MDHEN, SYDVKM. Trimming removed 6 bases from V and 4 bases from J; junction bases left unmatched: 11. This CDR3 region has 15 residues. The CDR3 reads CASSSRREIGETQYF. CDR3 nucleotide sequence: TGTGCCAGCAGCTCTAGGCGGGAGATAGGAGAGACCCAGTACTTC.

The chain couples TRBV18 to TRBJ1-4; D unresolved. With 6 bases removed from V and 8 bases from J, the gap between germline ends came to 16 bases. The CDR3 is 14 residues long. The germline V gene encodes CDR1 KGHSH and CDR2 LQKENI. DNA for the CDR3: TGTGCCAGCTCCCCAGGTTTGACGGGAGAAAAACTGTTTTTT. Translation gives CASSPGLTGEKLFF.

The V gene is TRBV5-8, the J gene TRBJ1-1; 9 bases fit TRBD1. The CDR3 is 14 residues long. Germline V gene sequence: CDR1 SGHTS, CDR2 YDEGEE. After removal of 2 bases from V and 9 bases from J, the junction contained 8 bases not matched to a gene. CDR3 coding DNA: TGTGCCAGCAGCTTTAGGGGACAGGGCTCCCAAGCTTTCTTT. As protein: CASSFRGQGSQAFF. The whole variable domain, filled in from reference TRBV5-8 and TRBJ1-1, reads EAGVTQSPTHLIKTRGQQATLRCSPISGHTSVYWYQQALGLGLQFLLWYDEGEERNRGNFPPRFSGRQFPNYSSELNVNALELEDSALYLCASSFRGQGSQAFFGQGTRLTVV.

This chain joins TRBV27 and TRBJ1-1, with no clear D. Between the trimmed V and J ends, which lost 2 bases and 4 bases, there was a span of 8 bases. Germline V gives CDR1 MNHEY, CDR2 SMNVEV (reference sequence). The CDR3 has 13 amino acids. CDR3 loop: CASSLQVGTEAFF. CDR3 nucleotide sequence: TGTGCCAGCAGTTTACAGGTGGGCACTGAAGCTTTCTTT.

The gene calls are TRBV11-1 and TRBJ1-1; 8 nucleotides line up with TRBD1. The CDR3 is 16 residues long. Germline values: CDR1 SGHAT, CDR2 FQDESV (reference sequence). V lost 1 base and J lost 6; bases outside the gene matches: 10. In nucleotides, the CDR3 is TGTGCCAGCAGCTTAGGCCCCACAGGGGGGAGGGCTGAAGCTTTCTTT. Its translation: CASSLGPTGGRAEAFF.

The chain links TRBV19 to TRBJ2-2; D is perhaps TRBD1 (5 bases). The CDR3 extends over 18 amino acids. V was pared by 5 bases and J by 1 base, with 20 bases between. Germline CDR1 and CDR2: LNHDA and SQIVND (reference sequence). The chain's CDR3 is CASSYVDSAILNTGELFF. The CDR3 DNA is TGTGCCAGTAGTTACGTCGACAGCGCGATCCTGAACACCGGGGAGCTGTTTTTT.

The CDR3 DNA reads TGTGCCAGTAGTTTCGGACAGGGGGCGAACTATGGCTACACCTTC. As protein: CASSFGQGANYGYTF. The chain has TRBV19 and TRBJ1-2; TRBD1 agrees at 11 bases. CDR1 is LNHDA, CDR2 SQIVND, per germline (reference sequence). The CDR3 has 15 residues. J lost 2 bases, V lost 5 bases, and 4 bases had no gene match. Drawing the rest from reference TRBV19 and TRBJ1-2, the complete variable domain is DGGITQSPKYLFRKEGQNVTLSCEQNLNHDAMYWYRQDPGQGLRLIYYSQIVNDFQKGDIAEGYSVSREKKESFPLTVTSAQKNPTAFYLCASSFGQGANYGYTFGSGTRLTVV.

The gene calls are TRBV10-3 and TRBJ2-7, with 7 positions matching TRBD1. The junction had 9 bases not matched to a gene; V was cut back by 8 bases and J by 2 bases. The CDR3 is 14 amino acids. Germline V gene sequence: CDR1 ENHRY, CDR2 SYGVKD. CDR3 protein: CAIAGTAKTYEQYF. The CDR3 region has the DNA TGTGCCATCGCCGGGACAGCAAAGACCTACGAGCAGTACTTC.

The chain's CDR3 is CASSLLGPWVMNTEAFF. The CDR3 DNA reads as TGTGCCAGCAGCTTGTTGGGGCCCTGGGTCATGAACACTGAAGCTTTCTTT. V usage is TRBV5-5 and J usage is TRBJ1-1, with a weak D call TRBD1 (5 bases). With 1 base removed from V and 0 bases from J, the gap between germline ends came to 16 bases. The germline V gene has CDR1 SGHKS and CDR2 YYEKEE (reference sequence). This CDR3 is built from 17 residues.

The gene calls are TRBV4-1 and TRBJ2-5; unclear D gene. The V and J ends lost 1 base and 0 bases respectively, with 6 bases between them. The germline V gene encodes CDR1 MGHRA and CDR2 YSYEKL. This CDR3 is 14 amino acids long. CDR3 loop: CASSQARYQETQYF. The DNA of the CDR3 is TGCGCCAGCAGCCAAGCGAGGTACCAAGAGACCCAGTACTTC.